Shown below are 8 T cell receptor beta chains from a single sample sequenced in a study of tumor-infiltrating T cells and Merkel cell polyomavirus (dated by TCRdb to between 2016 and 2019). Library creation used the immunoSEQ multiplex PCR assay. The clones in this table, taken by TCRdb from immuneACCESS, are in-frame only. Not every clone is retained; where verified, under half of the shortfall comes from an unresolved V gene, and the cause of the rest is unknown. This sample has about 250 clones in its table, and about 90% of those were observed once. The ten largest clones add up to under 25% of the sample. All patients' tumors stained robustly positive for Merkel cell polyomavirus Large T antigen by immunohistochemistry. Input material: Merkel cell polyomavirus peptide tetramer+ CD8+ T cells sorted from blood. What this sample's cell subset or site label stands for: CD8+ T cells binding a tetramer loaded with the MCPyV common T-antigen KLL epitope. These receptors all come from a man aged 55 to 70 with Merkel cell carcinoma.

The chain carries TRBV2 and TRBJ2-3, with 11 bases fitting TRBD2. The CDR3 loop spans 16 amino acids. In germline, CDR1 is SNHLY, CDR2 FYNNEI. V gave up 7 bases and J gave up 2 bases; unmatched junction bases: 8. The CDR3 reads CASTKLAGVATDTQYF. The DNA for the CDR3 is TGTGCCAGCACCAAACTAGCGGGAGTAGCCACAGATACGCAGTATTTT.

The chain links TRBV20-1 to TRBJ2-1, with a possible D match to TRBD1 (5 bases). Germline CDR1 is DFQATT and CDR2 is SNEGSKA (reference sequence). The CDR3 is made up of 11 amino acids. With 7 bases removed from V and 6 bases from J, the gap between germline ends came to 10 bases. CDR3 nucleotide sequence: TGCAGTGAAGGGGTCGGCAATGAGCAGTTCTTC. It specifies CSEGVGNEQFF.

CDR3 sequence (DNA): TGTGCCAGCAGTGACCAGGGGGCGGGAGAGCAGTACTTC. Protein: CASSDQGAGEQYF. The chain couples TRBV6-1 to TRBJ2-7, with 8 bases aligning to TRBD1. Germline V lookup: CDR1 MNHNS, CDR2 SASEGT. J gave up 7 bases and V 3 bases, and 5 bases lay outside the gene matches. The CDR3 sequence is 13 residues long.

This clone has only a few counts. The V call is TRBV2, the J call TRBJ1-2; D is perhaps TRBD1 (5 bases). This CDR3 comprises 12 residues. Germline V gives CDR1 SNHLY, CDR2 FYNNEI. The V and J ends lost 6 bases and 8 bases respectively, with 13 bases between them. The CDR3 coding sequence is TGTGCCAGCAGACTCGGGACTTTAGGCTACACCTTC. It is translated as CASRLGTLGYTF.

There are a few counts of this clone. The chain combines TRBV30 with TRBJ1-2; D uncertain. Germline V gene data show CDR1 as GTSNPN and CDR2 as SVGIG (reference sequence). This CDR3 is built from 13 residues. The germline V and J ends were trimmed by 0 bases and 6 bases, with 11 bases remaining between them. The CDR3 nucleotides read TGTGCCTGGAGTGTGCGAGAGAGGCATGGCTACACCTTC. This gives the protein CAWSVRERHGYTF.

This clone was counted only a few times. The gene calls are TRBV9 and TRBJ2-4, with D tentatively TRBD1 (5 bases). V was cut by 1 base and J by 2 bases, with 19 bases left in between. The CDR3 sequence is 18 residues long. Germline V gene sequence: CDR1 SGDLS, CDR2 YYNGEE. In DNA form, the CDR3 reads TGTGCCAGCAGCGTAACCCAGGGCGGTGGTGGAACCAAAAACATTCAGTACTTC. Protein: CASSVTQGGGGTKNIQYF.

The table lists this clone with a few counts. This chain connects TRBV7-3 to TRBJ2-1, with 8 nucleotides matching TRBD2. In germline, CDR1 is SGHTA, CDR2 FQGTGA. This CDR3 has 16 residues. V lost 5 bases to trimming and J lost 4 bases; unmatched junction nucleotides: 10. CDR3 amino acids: CASSDAAGASYNEQFF. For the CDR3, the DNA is TGTGCCAGCAGCGACGCAGCGGGGGCTTCATACAATGAGCAGTTCTTC.

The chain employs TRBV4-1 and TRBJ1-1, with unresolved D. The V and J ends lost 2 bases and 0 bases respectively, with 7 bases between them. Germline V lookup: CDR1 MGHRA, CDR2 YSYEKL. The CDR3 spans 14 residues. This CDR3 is CASSQPILNTEAFF. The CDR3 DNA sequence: TGCGCCAGCAGCCAACCCATTCTGAACACTGAAGCTTTCTTT.